The subject of this entry is one TCR beta chain. Antigen unknown. Profiled with immunoSEQ multiplex PCR; TCRdb holds only in-frame clones, not every one. The data show tens of thousands of clones, about 93% seen once. The data belong to a study of OX40 agonist ivuxolimab in advanced cancers. For the study at large: As their treatment, patients were administered ivuxolimab, an agonistic anti-OX40 (CD134) antibody. Melanoma, hepatocellular carcinoma, head and neck or renal cell cancer occurred in dose-escalation patients.

Study-wide results and caveats: CD4+ and CD8+ blood T cells expanded clonally by week 6 at 0.1 to 3.0 mg/kg. Partly responding patients at 0.1-3.0 mg/kg showed some of the smallest clonal expansion.

The CDR3 is 15 amino acids. Germline V gene sequence: CDR1 LGHNT, CDR2 FRNRAP. J was trimmed by 1 base and V by 10 bases; bases with no gene match: 13. This sequence originates from an adult with an advanced solid tumor such as melanoma, head and neck, liver or kidney cancer. The material sequenced was CD4+ or CD8+ T cells sorted from blood, taken in a trial of the OX40 agonist ivuxolimab. The chain is built from TRBV12-5 and TRBJ2-7, with 7 bases matching TRBD2. CDR3 nucleotide sequence: TGTGCTACCACCCCCGGGGGGATCCCATCCTACGAGCAGTACTTC. It translates to CATTPGGIPSYEQYF. Full variable domain (outside the CDR3, taken from reference TRBV12-5 and TRBJ2-7): DARVTQTPRHKVTEMGQEVTMRCQPILGHNTVFWYRQTMMQGLELLAYFRNRAPLDDSGMPKDRFSAEMPDATLATLKIQPSEPRDSAVYFCATTPGGIPSYEQYFGPGTRLTVT.